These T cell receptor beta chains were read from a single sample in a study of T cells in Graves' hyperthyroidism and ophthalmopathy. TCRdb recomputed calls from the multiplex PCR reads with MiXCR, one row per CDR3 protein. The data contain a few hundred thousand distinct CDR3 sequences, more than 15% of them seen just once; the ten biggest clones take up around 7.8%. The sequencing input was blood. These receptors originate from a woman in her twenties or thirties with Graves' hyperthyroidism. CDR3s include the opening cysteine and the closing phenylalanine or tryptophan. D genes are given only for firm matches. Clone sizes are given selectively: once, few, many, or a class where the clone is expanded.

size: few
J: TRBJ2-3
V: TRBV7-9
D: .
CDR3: CASSSSTGYLTQKEDTQYF
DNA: TGTGCCAGCAGCTCGTCTACAGGGTACCTGACCCAGAAGGAAGATACGCAGTATTTT

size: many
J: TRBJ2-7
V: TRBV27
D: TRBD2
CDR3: CASSISGSAYEQYF
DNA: TGTGCCAGCAGTATTAGCGGGAGCGCCTACGAGCAGTACTTC

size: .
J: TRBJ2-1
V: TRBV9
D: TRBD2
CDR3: CASSVRLAGGQGASYNEQFF
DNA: TGTGCCAGCAGCGTTCGTCTAGCGGGAGGCCAGGGAGCCTCCTACAATGAGCAGTTCTTC

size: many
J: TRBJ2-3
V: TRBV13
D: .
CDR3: CASSLKSGLNTDTQYF
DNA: TGTGCCAGCAGCCTTAAGAGCGGCCTCAACACAGATACGCAGTATTTT

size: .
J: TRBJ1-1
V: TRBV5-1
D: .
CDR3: CASSLDSGGYTEAFF
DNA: TGCGCCAGCAGCTTGGATTCCGGGGGCTACACTGAAGCTTTCTTT

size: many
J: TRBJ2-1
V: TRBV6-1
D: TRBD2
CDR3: CASSELAGEAGDEQFF
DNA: TGTGCCAGCAGTGAATTAGCGGGAGAGGCGGGTGATGAGCAGTTCTTC

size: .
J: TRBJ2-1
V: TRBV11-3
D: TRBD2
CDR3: CASSLGSSSGMNEQFF
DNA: TGTGCCAGCAGCTTAGGCTCGTCTAGCGGGATGAATGAGCAGTTCTTC

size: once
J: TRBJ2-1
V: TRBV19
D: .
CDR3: CASNRPGGSYNEQFF
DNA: TGTGCCAGTAACCGTCCAGGGGGGTCCTACAATGAGCAGTTCTTC

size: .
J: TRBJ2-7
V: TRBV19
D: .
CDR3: CASSDGGSYFNEQYF
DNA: TGTGCCAGTAGTGATGGGGGCTCTTATTTCAACGAGCAGTACTTC

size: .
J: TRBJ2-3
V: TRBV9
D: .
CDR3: CASSGWGSDTDTQYF
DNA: TGTGCCAGCAGCGGGTGGGGTTCGGACACAGATACGCAGTATTTT

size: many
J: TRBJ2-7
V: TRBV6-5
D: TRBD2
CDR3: CASSYLLAGGPHEQYF
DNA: TGTGCCAGCAGTTACCTACTAGCGGGAGGGCCCCACGAGCAGTACTTC

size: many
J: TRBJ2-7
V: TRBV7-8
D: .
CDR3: CASNLIGSAYEQYF
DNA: TGTGCCAGCAACTTAATAGGGAGCGCCTACGAGCAGTACTTC

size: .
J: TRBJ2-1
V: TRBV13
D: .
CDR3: CASSSSGDPSYSEQFF
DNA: TGTGCCAGCAGCTCGAGTGGAGACCCCTCCTACAGTGAGCAGTTCTTC

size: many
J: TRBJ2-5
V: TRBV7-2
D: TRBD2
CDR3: CASSLIGLAGARETQYF
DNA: TGTGCCAGCAGCTTAATCGGACTAGCGGGAGCACGGGAGACCCAGTACTTC

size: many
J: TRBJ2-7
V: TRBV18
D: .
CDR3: CASSFGERDYEQYF
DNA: TGTGCCAGCTCATTTGGCGAACGAGACTACGAGCAGTACTTC

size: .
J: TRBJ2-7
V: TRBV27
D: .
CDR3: CASSLRGSKTYEQYF
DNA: TGTGCCAGCAGTTTAAGGGGGAGTAAGACCTACGAGCAGTACTTC

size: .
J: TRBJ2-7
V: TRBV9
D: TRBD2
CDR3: CASSVGGGRAVEQYF
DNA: TGTGCCAGCAGCGTAGGAGGCGGGAGGGCCGTTGAGCAGTACTTC

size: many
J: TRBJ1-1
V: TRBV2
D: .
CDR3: CASMPGNTEAFF
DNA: TGTGCCAGCATGCCCGGGAACACTGAAGCTTTCTTT

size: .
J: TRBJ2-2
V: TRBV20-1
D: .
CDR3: CSARDQWDPNTGELFF
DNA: TGCAGTGCTAGAGATCAGTGGGATCCGAACACCGGGGAGCTGTTTTTT

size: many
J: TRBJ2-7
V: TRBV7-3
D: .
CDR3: CASSDNTGEQYF
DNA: TGTGCCAGCAGCGACAATACAGGCGAGCAGTACTTC

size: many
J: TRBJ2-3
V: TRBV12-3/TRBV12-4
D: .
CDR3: CASSFWLLKPQDTQYF
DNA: TGTGCCAGCAGTTTCTGGCTTCTAAAACCACAAGATACGCAGTATTTT

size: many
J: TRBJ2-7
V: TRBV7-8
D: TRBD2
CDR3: CASSDLLSLAVTYEQYF
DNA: TGTGCCAGCAGCGACCTCTTAAGTCTAGCGGTAACCTACGAGCAGTACTTC

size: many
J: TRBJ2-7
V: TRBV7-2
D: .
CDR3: CASSWSRYEQYF
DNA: TGTGCCAGCAGTTGGAGCCGCTACGAGCAGTACTTC

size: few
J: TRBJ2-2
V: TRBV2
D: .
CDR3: CASSERRDSGELFF
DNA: TGTGCCAGCAGTGAAAGAAGGGACTCCGGGGAGCTGTTTTTT

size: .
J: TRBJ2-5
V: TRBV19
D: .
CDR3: CASRPSMGRQETQYF
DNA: TGTGCCAGTAGACCCTCAATGGGGCGACAAGAGACCCAGTACTTC

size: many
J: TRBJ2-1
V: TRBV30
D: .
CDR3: CAWSYRPNEQFF
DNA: TGTGCCTGGAGTTACAGACCCAATGAGCAGTTCTTC

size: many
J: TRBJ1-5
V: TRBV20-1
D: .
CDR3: CSARVGTDSNQPQHF
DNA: TGCAGTGCTAGAGTTGGTACAGATAGCAATCAGCCCCAGCATTTT